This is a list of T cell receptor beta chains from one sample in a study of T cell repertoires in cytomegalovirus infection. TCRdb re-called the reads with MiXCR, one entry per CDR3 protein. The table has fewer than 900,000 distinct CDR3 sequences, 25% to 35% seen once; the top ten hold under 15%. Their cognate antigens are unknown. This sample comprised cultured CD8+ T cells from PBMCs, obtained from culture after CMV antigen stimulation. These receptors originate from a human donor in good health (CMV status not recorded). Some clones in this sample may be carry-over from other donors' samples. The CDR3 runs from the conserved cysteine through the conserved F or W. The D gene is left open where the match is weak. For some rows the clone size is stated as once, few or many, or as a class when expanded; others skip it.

CDR3aa: CASSSAGDRVGGYTF
CDR3nt: TGTGCCAGCAGTTCCGCCGGAGACAGGGTGGGGGGCTACACCTTC
d_gene: TRBD1
abundance: -
len: 15
j_gene: TRBJ1-2
v_gene: TRBV6-8

CDR3aa: CASSLRGFQGETQYF
CDR3nt: TGTGCCAGCAGCTTACGGGGCTTTCAGGGGGAGACCCAGTACTTC
d_gene: -
abundance: few
len: 15
j_gene: TRBJ2-5
v_gene: TRBV12-3/TRBV12-4

CDR3aa: CASQRRVIAGGYNEQFF
CDR3nt: TGTGCCAGCCAAAGGCGGGTCATAGCGGGGGGCTACAATGAGCAGTTCTTC
d_gene: TRBD2
abundance: -
len: 17
j_gene: TRBJ2-1
v_gene: TRBV19

CDR3aa: CASSKVGSNEKLFF
CDR3nt: TGCGCCAGCAGCAAAGTAGGGTCCAATGAAAAACTGTTTTTT
d_gene: -
abundance: -
len: 14
j_gene: TRBJ1-4
v_gene: TRBV4-1

CDR3aa: CASSQDKDVGGIQPQHF
CDR3nt: TGTGCCAGCAGCCAAGACAAAGATGTGGGGGGGATTCAGCCCCAGCATTTT
d_gene: -
abundance: -
len: 17
j_gene: TRBJ1-5
v_gene: TRBV4-2

CDR3aa: CASSATSGYYGYTF
CDR3nt: TGTGCCAGCAGCGCTACTTCAGGGTACTATGGCTACACCTTC
d_gene: -
abundance: many
len: 14
j_gene: TRBJ1-2
v_gene: TRBV9

CDR3aa: CSVADRGHNQPQHF
CDR3nt: TGCAGCGTGGCGGACAGGGGCCATAATCAGCCCCAGCATTTT
d_gene: TRBD1
abundance: few
len: 14
j_gene: TRBJ1-5
v_gene: TRBV29-1

CDR3aa: CASTRKGGPDTQYF
CDR3nt: TGTGCCAGCACGAGGAAAGGGGGTCCAGATACGCAGTATTTT
d_gene: -
abundance: -
len: 14
j_gene: TRBJ2-3
v_gene: TRBV9

CDR3aa: CASSLGTGIANYGYTF
CDR3nt: TGTGCCAGCAGTCTCGGGACCGGCATAGCTAACTATGGCTACACCTTC
d_gene: -
abundance: many
len: 16
j_gene: TRBJ1-2
v_gene: TRBV27

CDR3aa: CASSQDRGTGQPQHF
CDR3nt: TGTGCCAGCAGCCAGGACAGGGGTACGGGCCAGCCCCAGCATTTT
d_gene: TRBD1
abundance: -
len: 15
j_gene: TRBJ1-5
v_gene: TRBV6-2/TRBV6-3

CDR3aa: CASSQLGNDYQPQHF
CDR3nt: TGTGCCAGCAGCCAACTGGGAAACGATTATCAGCCCCAGCATTTT
d_gene: -
abundance: -
len: 15
j_gene: TRBJ1-5
v_gene: TRBV14

CDR3aa: CASSIGGLDNEQFF
CDR3nt: TGTGCCAGTAGTATAGGGGGGTTGGACAATGAGCAGTTCTTC
d_gene: -
abundance: few
len: 14
j_gene: TRBJ2-1
v_gene: TRBV19

CDR3aa: CASSYFARELKNIQYF
CDR3nt: TGTGCCAGCAGTTACTTCGCCCGGGAGCTCAAAAACATTCAGTACTTC
d_gene: -
abundance: few
len: 16
j_gene: TRBJ2-4
v_gene: TRBV6-5

CDR3aa: CASSPRTGLDEQFF
CDR3nt: TGCGCCAGCAGCCCCCGGACAGGGCTGGATGAGCAGTTCTTC
d_gene: TRBD1
abundance: -
len: 14
j_gene: TRBJ2-1
v_gene: TRBV5-1

CDR3aa: CASSSGGTGEYEQYF
CDR3nt: TGTGCCAGCAGCTCAGGGGGAACAGGGGAATACGAGCAGTACTTC
d_gene: TRBD1
abundance: many
len: 15
j_gene: TRBJ2-7
v_gene: TRBV7-9

CDR3aa: CASSLGTSYGNEQFF
CDR3nt: TGTGCCAGCAGTTTAGGGACTAGCTACGGCAATGAGCAGTTCTTC
d_gene: TRBD2
abundance: -
len: 15
j_gene: TRBJ2-1
v_gene: TRBV27

CDR3aa: CASTEAGGPYEQYF
CDR3nt: TGTGCCAGCACCGAGGCCGGGGGCCCCTACGAGCAGTACTTC
d_gene: -
abundance: -
len: 14
j_gene: TRBJ2-7
v_gene: TRBV6-1

CDR3aa: CASSQEFWGPEAFF
CDR3nt: TGCGCCAGCAGCCAAGAGTTTTGGGGGCCTGAAGCTTTCTTT
d_gene: -
abundance: -
len: 14
j_gene: TRBJ1-1
v_gene: TRBV4-1

CDR3aa: CASSYSVSGGSNQPQHF
CDR3nt: TGTGCCAGCAGTTACTCTGTTTCAGGGGGTAGCAATCAGCCCCAGCATTTT
d_gene: TRBD1
abundance: few
len: 17
j_gene: TRBJ1-5
v_gene: TRBV6-2/TRBV6-3

CDR3aa: CASSYFGSGRNSPLHF
CDR3nt: TGTGCCAGCAGCTACTTCGGGTCCGGGCGTAATTCACCCCTCCACTTT
d_gene: -
abundance: -
len: 16
j_gene: TRBJ1-6
v_gene: TRBV13

CDR3aa: CAVRDVVTDTQYF
CDR3nt: TGTGCCGTCCGGGACGTAGTCACAGATACGCAGTATTTT
d_gene: -
abundance: many
len: 13
j_gene: TRBJ2-3
v_gene: TRBV10-3

CDR3aa: CASGWDRESVNTEAFF
CDR3nt: TGTGCCAGCGGCTGGGACAGGGAGTCCGTGAACACTGAAGCTTTCTTT
d_gene: TRBD1
abundance: few
len: 16
j_gene: TRBJ1-1
v_gene: TRBV2

CDR3aa: CASSQDPGPNEKLFF
CDR3nt: TGTGCCAGCAGCCAAGACCCAGGTCCTAATGAAAAACTGTTTTTT
d_gene: -
abundance: -
len: 15
j_gene: TRBJ1-4
v_gene: TRBV14

CDR3aa: CASSVGQKTEAFF
CDR3nt: TGTGCCAGCAGCGTGGGACAGAAAACTGAAGCTTTCTTT
d_gene: TRBD1
abundance: -
len: 13
j_gene: TRBJ1-1
v_gene: TRBV27

CDR3aa: CASSQELGGTGELFF
CDR3nt: TGCGCCAGCAGCCAAGAGCTAGGTGGGACCGGGGAGCTGTTTTTT
d_gene: -
abundance: -
len: 15
j_gene: TRBJ2-2
v_gene: TRBV4-1

CDR3aa: CASSSDGWDYGYTF
CDR3nt: TGTGCCAGCAGCTCGGACGGATGGGACTATGGCTACACCTTC
d_gene: -
abundance: many
len: 14
j_gene: TRBJ1-2
v_gene: TRBV7-2

CDR3aa: CASYKRGEETQYF
CDR3nt: TGTGCCAGCTACAAAAGGGGGGAAGAGACCCAGTACTTC
d_gene: -
abundance: -
len: 13
j_gene: TRBJ2-5
v_gene: TRBV6-2/TRBV6-3